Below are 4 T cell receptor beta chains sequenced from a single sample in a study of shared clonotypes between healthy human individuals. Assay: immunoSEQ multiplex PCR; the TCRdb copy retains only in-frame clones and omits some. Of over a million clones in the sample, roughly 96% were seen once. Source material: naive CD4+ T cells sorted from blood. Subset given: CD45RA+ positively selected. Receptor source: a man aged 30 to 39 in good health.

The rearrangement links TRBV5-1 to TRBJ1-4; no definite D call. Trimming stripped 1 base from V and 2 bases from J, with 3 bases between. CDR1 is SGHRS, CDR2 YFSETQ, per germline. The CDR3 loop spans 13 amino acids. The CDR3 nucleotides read TGCGCCAGCAGCTTGCAGACTAATGAAAAACTGTTTTTT. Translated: CASSLQTNEKLFF.

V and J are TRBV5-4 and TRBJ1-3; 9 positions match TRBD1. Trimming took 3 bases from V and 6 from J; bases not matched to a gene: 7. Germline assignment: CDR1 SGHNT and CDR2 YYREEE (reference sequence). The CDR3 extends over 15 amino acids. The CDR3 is CASSSRGQGENTIYF. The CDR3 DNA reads TGTGCCAGCAGCTCGAGGGGACAGGGTGAAAACACCATATATTTT.

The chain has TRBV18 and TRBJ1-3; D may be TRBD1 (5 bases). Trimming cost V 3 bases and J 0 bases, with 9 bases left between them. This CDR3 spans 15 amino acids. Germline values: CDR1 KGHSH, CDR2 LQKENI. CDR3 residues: CASSPSDSSGNTIYF. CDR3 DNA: TGTGCCAGCTCACCTTCCGACAGCTCTGGAAACACCATATATTTT. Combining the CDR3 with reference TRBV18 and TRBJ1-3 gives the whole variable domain NAGVMQNPRHLVRRRGQEARLRCSPMKGHSHVYWYRQLPEEGLKFMVYLQKENIIDESGMPKERFSAEFPKEGPSILRIQQVVRGDSAAYFCASSPSDSSGNTIYFGEGSWLTVV.

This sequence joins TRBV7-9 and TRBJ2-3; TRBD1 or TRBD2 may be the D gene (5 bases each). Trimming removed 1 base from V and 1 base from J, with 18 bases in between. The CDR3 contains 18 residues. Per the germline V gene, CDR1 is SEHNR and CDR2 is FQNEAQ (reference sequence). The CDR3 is CASSLDIFRGPGTDTQYF. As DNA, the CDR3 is TGTGCCAGCAGCTTAGACATCTTCCGGGGACCCGGCACAGATACGCAGTATTTT.